One TCR beta chain is described in this entry. The sample comes from a study of blood T cell repertoires in COVID-19. Study at large: Acute-phase and convalescent COVID-19 samples originated in the United States, Italy and Spain. The analysed material was cDNA or gDNA that came from T cells, B-cell-depleted T cells, or PBMCs.

Germline CDR1 MNHNY, CDR2 SVGAGI (reference sequence). This CDR3 has 16 amino acids. J was trimmed by 8 bases and V by 0 bases; bases with no gene match: 8. In the original processing: Amplified reference gene primers provided the basis for estimating nucleated cell counts. Method: immunoSEQ multiplex PCR; TCRdb's copy keeps in-frame clones and lacks some. V and J calls and clone size are given by that table; D and trimming were obtained from the DNA. The sample records 88,000 or so clones, 85% being singletons. This rearrangement joins TRBV6-6 to TRBJ2-1; 9 bases agree with TRBD1. The sample was peripheral blood. The TCR was taken from a man in his sixties with acute or convalescent COVID-19. DNA for the CDR3: TGTGCCAGCAGTTACTCGAGGGGACAGGGTGGCGATGAGCAGTTCTTC. Protein: CASSYSRGQGGDEQFF.